This T cell receptor beta chain was sequenced for a study of blood T cell repertoires in COVID-19. For the study at large: There were acute and convalescent COVID-19 samples, and they came from the United States, Italy and Spain.

The trim removed 4 bases at V and 1 base at J, leaving 12 bases unmatched. CDR3 size: 17 residues. Germline V gene sequence: CDR1 SGHDT, CDR2 YYEEEE. Authors' methods: Estimates of nucleated cell counts were drawn from the amplification of reference gene primers. Assay: immunoSEQ multiplex PCR; the TCRdb copy retains only in-frame clones and omits some. V and J calls and clone size come straight from that table; D and trimming were deduced from the DNA. The repertoire has roughly 390,000 clones, 85% of them found once; the top ten carry roughly 3.9%. The material sequenced was peripheral blood. The TCR comes from a woman under 30 with acute or convalescent COVID-19. This rearrangement joins TRBV5-6 to TRBJ2-7, with 9 bases matching TRBD1. DNA of the CDR3: TGTGCCAGCAGCCGGGGACAGGGCTTTCTAGTTTCCTACGAGCAGTACTTC. This encodes CASSRGQGFLVSYEQYF.